The next 5 T cell receptor beta chains were all read from a single sample in a study of T-cell reconstitution after alpha-beta-depleted transplantation in children. Unique molecular identifiers were incorporated into the prepared TCRbeta library. TCRdb processed the PCR reads anew with MiXCR; each CDR3 protein has one entry. The table has hundreds of thousands of distinct CDR3 sequences, 11% seen once; the top ten hold 20% to 25%. The sequences come from peripheral blood, collected 180 days after TCRalphabeta/CD19-depleted stem cell transplant. All receptors come from a male patient between 2 and 15 years old who had a stem cell transplant for chronic granulomatous disease, so the T cells may come from the graft donor.

This clonotype was seen at least ten times. The chain joins TRBV15 to TRBJ2-1, with D unclear. The CDR3 extends over 12 amino acids. Between the trimmed V and J ends, which lost 5 bases and 8 bases, there was a span of 10 bases. Germline CDR1 is LNHNV and CDR2 is YYDKDF (reference sequence). CDR3 protein: CATSSRWDEQFF. The CDR3 nucleotides read TGTGCCACCAGCTCCCGGTGGGATGAGCAGTTCTTC.

This clonotype was observed many times. The chain combines TRBV5-6 with TRBJ2-1, with 7 nucleotides matching TRBD1. CDR3 size: 15 residues. Germline CDR1 is SGHDT and CDR2 is YYEEEE. Trimming removed 0 bases from V and 7 bases from J; junction bases left unmatched: 7. The CDR3 here is CASSLADRPWNEQFF. The CDR3 bases are TGTGCCAGCAGCTTGGCGGACAGGCCTTGGAATGAGCAGTTCTTC.

Many counts were recorded for this clonotype. The chain has TRBV5-1 and TRBJ1-1; possible D gene TRBD1, 6 bases. This CDR3 has 16 residues. Trimming cost V 2 bases and J 0 bases, with 14 bases left between them. The germline CDR1 and CDR2 sequences are SGHRS and YFSETQ. CDR3 sequence reads: CASSFMPGELNTEAFF. As DNA, the CDR3 is TGCGCCAGCAGCTTTATGCCAGGGGAATTGAACACTGAAGCTTTCTTT.

V gene TRBV12-3 or TRBV12-4 combines with J gene TRBJ2-5; D gene ambiguous. V was shortened by 6 bases and J by 5 bases, with 7 bases between the two germline ends. The CDR3 is made up of 11 amino acids. CDR3 nucleotide sequence: TGTGCCAGCAGAAATCTTGAGACCCAGTACTTC. Its protein product is CASRNLETQYF.

Ten or more counts support this clonotype. V and J are TRBV29-1 and TRBJ2-7; no reliable D call. Per the germline V gene, CDR1 is SQVTM and CDR2 is ANQGSEA. The ends were cut back, 4 bases at V and 4 bases at J, with 8 bases in the middle. The CDR3 has 11 amino acids. CDR3 coding DNA: TGCAGCGTTGCGGTGGGGTACGAGCAGTACTTC. It encodes CSVAVGYEQYF.